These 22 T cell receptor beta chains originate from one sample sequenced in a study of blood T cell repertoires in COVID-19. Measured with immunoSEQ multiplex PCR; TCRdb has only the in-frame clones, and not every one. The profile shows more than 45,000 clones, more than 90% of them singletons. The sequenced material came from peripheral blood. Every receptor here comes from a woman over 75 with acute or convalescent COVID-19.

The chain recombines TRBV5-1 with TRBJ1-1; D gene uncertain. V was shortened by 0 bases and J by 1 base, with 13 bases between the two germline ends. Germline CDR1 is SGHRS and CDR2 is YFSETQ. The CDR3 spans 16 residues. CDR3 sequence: CASSLGGGTSNTEAFF. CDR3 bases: TGCGCCAGCAGCTTGGGGGGAGGAACTTCGAACACTGAAGCTTTCTTT.

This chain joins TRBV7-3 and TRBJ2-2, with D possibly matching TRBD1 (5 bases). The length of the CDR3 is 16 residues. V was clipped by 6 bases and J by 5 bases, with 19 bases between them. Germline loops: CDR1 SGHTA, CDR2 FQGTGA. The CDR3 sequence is CASRPPGSMGTGELFF. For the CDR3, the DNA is TGTGCCAGCAGACCCCCAGGGTCAATGGGGACCGGGGAGCTGTTTTTT.

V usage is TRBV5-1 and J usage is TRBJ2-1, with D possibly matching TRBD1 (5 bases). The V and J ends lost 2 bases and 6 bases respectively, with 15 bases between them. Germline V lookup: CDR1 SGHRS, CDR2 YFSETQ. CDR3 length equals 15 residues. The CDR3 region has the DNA TGCGCCAGCAGCTTCACTATTATTGGGGCCAATGAGCAGTTCTTC. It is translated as CASSFTIIGANEQFF.

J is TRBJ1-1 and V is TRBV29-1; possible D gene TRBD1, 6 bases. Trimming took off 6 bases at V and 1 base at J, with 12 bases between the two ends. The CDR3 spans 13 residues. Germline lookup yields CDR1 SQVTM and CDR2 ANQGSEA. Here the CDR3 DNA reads TGCAGCGTCGCCCGACAGGAGAACACTGAAGCTTTCTTT. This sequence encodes CSVARQENTEAFF.

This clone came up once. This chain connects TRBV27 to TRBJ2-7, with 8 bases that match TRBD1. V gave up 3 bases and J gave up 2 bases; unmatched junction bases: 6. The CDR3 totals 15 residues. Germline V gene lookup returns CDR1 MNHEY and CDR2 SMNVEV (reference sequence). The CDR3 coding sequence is TGTGCCAGCAGTTTGACAGGGGTTAATCCCTACGAGCAGTACTTC. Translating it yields CASSLTGVNPYEQYF.

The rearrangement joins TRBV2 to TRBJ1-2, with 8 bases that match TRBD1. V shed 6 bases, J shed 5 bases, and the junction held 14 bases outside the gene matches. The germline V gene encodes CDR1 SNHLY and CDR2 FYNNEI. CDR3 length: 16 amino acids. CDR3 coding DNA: TGTGCCAGCAGGGGCCAGGGGGCGCTTATTTTGTATGGCTACACCTTC. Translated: CASRGQGALILYGYTF. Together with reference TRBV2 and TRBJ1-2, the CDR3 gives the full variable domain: EPEVTQTPSHQVTQMGQEVILRCVPISNHLYFYWYRQILGQKVEFLVSFYNNEISEKSEIFDDQFSVERPDGSNFTLKIRSTKLEDSAMYFCASRGQGALILYGYTFGSGTRLTVV.

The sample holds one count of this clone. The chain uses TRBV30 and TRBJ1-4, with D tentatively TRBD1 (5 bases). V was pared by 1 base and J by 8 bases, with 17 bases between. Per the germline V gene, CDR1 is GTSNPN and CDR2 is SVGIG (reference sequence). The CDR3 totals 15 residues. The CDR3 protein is CAWSALQGKGEKLFF. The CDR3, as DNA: TGTGCCTGGAGTGCACTCCAGGGCAAGGGAGAAAAACTGTTTTTT.

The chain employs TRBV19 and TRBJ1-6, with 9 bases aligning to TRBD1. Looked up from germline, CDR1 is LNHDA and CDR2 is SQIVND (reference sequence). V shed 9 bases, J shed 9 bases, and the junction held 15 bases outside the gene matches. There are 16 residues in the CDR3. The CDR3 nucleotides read TGTGCCAGCCGCTCCCCCGGGACAGGGAATAGTTCACCCCTCCACTTT. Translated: CASRSPGTGNSSPLHF. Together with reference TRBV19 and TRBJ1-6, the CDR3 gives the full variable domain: DGGITQSPKYLFRKEGQNVTLSCEQNLNHDAMYWYRQDPGQGLRLIYYSQIVNDFQKGDIAEGYSVSREKKESFPLTVTSAQKNPTAFYLCASRSPGTGNSSPLHFGNGTRLTVT.

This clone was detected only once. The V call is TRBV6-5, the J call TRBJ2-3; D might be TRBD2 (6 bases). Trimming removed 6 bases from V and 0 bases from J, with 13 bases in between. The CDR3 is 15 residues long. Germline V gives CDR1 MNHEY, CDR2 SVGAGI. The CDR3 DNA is TGTGCCAGCAGGCCGGGCGGGATAAGCACAGATACGCAGTATTTT. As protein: CASRPGGISTDTQYF.

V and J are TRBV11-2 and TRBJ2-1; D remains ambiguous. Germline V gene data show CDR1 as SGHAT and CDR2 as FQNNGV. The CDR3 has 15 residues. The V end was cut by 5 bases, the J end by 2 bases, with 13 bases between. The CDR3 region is CASSAELGPYNEQFF. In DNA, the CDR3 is TGTGCCAGCAGCGCAGAGTTGGGCCCCTACAATGAGCAGTTCTTC.

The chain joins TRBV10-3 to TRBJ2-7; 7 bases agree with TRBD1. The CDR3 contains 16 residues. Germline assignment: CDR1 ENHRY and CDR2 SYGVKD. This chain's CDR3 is CATQGTYGAGSYEQYF. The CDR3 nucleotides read TGTGCAACACAGGGGACATACGGGGCTGGGTCCTACGAGCAGTACTTC.

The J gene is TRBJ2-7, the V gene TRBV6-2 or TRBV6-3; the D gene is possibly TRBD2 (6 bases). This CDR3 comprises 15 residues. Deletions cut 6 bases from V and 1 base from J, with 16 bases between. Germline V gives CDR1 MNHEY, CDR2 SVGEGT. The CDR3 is CASSPGGRGSYEQYF. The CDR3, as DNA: TGTGCCAGCAGCCCAGGCGGGCGGGGATCCTACGAGCAGTACTTC.

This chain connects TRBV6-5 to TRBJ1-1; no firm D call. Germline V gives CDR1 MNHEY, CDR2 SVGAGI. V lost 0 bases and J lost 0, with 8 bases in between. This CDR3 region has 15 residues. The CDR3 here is CASSYSARLNTEAFF. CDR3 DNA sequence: TGTGCCAGCAGTTACTCCGCCAGATTGAACACTGAAGCTTTCTTT.

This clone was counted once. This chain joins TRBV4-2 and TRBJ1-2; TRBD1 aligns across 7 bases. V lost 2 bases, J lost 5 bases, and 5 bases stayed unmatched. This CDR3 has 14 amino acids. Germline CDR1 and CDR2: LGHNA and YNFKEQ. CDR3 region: CASSQPDRQYGYTF. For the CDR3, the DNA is TGTGCCAGCAGCCAACCGGACAGGCAGTATGGCTACACCTTC.

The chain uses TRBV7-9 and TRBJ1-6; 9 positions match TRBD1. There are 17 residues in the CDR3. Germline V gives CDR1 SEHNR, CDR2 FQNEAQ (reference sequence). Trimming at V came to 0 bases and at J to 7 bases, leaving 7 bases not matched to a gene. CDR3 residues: CASSLAQGQGHNSPLHF. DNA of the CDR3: TGTGCCAGCAGCTTAGCCCAAGGACAGGGGCACAATTCACCCCTCCACTTT.

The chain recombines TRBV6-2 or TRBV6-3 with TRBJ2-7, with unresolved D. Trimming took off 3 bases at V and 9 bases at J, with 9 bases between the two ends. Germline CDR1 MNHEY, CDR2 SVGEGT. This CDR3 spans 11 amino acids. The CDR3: CASSYSERQYF. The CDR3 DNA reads TGTGCCAGCAGTTATTCTGAGCGGCAGTACTTC.

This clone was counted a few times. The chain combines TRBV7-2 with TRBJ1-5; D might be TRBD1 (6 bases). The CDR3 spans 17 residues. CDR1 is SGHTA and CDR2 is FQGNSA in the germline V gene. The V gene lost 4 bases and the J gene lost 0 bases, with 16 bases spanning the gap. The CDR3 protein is CASSSRGPYYSNQPQHF. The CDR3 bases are TGTGCCAGCAGCTCCAGGGGACCGTATTATAGCAATCAGCCCCAGCATTTT.

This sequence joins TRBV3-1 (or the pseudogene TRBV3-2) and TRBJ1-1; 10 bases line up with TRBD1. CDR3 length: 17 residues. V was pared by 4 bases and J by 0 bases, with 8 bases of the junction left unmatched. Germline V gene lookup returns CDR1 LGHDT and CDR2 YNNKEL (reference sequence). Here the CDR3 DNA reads TGTGCCAGCAGCCCGACAGGGGGCAGGGGGATGAACACTGAAGCTTTCTTT. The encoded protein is CASSPTGGRGMNTEAFF.

CDR3 in DNA: TGTGCCAGCAGTGTCGGGGTCCCGGGGGTAAATTCACCCCTCCACTTT. Translated: CASSVGVPGVNSPLHF. The chain uses TRBV6-1 and TRBJ1-6, with D perhaps matching TRBD1 (5 bases). The CDR3 extends over 16 amino acids. The germline gives CDR1 MNHNS, CDR2 SASEGT. The V end was cut by 4 bases, the J end by 7 bases, with 17 bases between.

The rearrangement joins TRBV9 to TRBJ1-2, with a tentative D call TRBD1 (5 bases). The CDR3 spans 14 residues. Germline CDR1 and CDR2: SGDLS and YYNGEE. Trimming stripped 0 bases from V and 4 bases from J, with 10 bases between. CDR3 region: CASSVVPTVYGYTF. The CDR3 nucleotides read TGTGCCAGCAGCGTAGTGCCGACAGTCTATGGCTACACCTTC.

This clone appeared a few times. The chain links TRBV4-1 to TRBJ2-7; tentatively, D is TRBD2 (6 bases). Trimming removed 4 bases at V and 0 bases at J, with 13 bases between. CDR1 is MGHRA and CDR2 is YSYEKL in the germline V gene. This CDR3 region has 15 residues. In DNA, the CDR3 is TGCGCCAGCAGCCTAGCGGCGTTAAGCTCCTACGAGCAGTACTTC. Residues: CASSLAALSSYEQYF.

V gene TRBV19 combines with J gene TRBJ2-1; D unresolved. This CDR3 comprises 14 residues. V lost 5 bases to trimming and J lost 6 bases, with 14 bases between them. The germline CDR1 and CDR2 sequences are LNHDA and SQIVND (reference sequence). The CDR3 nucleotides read TGTGCCAGTAGTGTTGACTTTGCTCCCAATGAGCAGTTCTTC. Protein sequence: CASSVDFAPNEQFF.